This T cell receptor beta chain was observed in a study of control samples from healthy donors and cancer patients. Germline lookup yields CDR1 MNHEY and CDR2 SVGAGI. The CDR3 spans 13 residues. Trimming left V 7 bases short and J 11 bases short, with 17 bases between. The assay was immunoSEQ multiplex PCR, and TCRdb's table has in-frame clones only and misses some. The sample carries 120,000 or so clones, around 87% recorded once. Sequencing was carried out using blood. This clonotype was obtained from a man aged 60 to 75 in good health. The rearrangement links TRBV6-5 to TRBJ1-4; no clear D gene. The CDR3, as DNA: TGTGCCAGCACCAACTTGGGTGTCGGCAAACTGTTTTTT. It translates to CASTNLGVGKLFF.